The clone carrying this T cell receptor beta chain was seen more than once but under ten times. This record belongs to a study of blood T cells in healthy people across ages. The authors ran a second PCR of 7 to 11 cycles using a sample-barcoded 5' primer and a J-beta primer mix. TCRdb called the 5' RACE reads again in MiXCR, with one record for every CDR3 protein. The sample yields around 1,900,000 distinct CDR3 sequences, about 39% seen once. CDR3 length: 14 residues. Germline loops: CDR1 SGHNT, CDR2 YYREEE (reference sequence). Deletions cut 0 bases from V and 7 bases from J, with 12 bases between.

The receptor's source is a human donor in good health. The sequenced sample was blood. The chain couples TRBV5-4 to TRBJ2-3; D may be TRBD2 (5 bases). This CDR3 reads CASSLELGHNTQYF. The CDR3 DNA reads TGTGCCAGCAGCTTGGAACTAGGTCATAATACGCAGTATTTT.